Sequencing of this T cell receptor beta chain was carried out in a study of beta chain features in type 1 diabetes (dated by TCRdb to between 2018 and 2020). Regarding the complete study: Patients and healthy donors did not differ in mean age, gender distribution, total cell number or subset yield. Across all samples, 90 million to 130 million sorted cells were examined, and cell number per subset correlated strongly with RNA yield. In the study, TCRB repertoires of sorted circulating CD4+ T cell subsets from recently diagnosed type 1 diabetes patients were compared with those of matched healthy donors. Regulatory and stem cell-like memory subsets were obtained from only 8 patients and roughly eight healthy donors, while naive and central memory subsets were obtained from all 28 donors.

As to this clone: Its antigen remains undetermined. The input lacks base qualities; no much larger clone sits a single base away.

The paper's findings and limits, for the study overall: A moderate but significant shortening of TCRB CDR3 length was observed in type 1 diabetes patients in all four CD4+ subsets. Only small numbers of individuals were included in the HLA sub-analyses, which left unresolved whether HLA type had any influence on TCRB rearrangement. Naive, central memory and regulatory TCRB repertoires appeared to be more alike among patients than among healthy donors. Shorter templates might have been favored by PCR, but patient and control samples were amplified and corrected together, so both groups would have been affected equally by any skew. Because cDNA was sequenced instead of genomic DNA, activated cells with high expression could be over-represented, although the groups did not differ in activation or CD3 levels. At VDJ recombination sites, patients with type 1 diabetes made fewer insertions and deleted more nucleotides, a pattern implying thymic rearrangement abnormalities.

Trimming removed 0 bases from V and 5 bases from J, leaving 8 bases between the germline ends. CDR1 and CDR2, looked up from the germline V gene, are SGDLS and YYNGEE. Including cysteine and phenylalanine, the CDR3 has 13 amino acids. This entry keeps only the CDR3 DNA: 39 bases, framed from base 1. All of the isolated RNA was reverse transcribed with the High Capacity cDNA Reverse Transcription Kit, so expressed TCRB transcripts were sequenced. Deep immunoSEQ sequencing was applied to naive, central memory and regulatory T cell samples, giving an average of around 4 million total reads per sample. Sorted cells were lysed in RLT buffer and RNA was extracted with DNase-treated RNeasy Micro or Mini kits, depending on cell number. To prevent cross-contamination, each cell subset was processed individually, whereas patient and healthy donor samples were processed jointly. The immunoSEQ multiplex PCR was used to amplify TCRB sequences from cDNA, yielding 87-bp fragments that span the CDR3 region. Sequencing of the amplicons was done on the Illumina HiSeq platform. In the source study's methods: Synthetic template baselines were used to correct PCR bias computationally, reads within Hamming distance 2 were collapsed, and singletons that could not be merged were discarded. Reads were aligned to IMGT to assign V, D and J genes, CDR3 length, and insertions or deletions at six rearrangement sites. Clonotype counts were normalized to sorted cell number within each subset before computing true diversity and Gini coefficients with the tcR R package. Repertoire sharing was quantified using the overlap coefficient calculated on TCRB nucleotide sequences. The source is immuneACCESS, and TCRdb retained only in-frame sequences with V and J called. Part of the clones is not carried over; for the studies checked, unresolved V genes explain less than half of this, and the remainder is unexplained. V and J calls and clone size are copied from that table; D and trimming were computed from the DNA. The sample table records 300,000 or so clones; less than 9.5% of these occur just once. The top ten clones comprise around 0.44% of the sample.

Each donor gave one peripheral blood draw, around 0.12 L on average, collected into heparinised tubes. A BD FACSAria II and a panel including CD45RO, CCR7, CD25, CD127, CD95 and CD27 were used to sort naive, central memory, regulatory and stem cell-like memory CD4+ T cells. Every sorted population had a purity above 98%. PBMCs were isolated right away by Lymphoprep density gradient centrifugation and were stained directly, without culture. To minimize batch effects, samples were stained and sorted in pairs, one healthy donor with one patient per experiment. This TCR was sampled from a woman aged 18-35 years in good health. The source material was central memory CD4+ T cells from blood. Rearrangement joined TRBV9 to TRBJ2-5; TRBD2 is a weak D gene call, 6 bases matching. CDR3 region: CASSVAGRETQYF. Here is the DNA: TGTGCCAGCAGCGTAGCTGGGAGGGAGACCCAGTACTTC.